The rows below give T cell receptor beta chains drawn from one sample of a study of STAT5B mutations in CD4+ large granular lymphocyte leukemia. This table comes from immunoSEQ multiplex PCR, and its TCRdb copy is limited to in-frame clones, with some not included. Of around 37,000 clones in the sample, around 75% were seen once. The specimen sequenced was CD4+ T cells from blood buffy coats. These receptors were obtained from a human donor in good health. Both conserved end residues are part of each CDR3. The D gene is left open where the match is weak. Expanded clones get a size class; other rows say once, few or many, or leave the size out.

j_call	d_call	clone_size	v_call	cdr3_aa	cdr3_nt
TRBJ2-7	NA	NA	TRBV5-1	CASRKGGFNEQYF	TGCGCCAGCAGAAAGGGGGGGTTTAACGAGCAGTACTTC
TRBJ1-6	TRBD1	few	TRBV11-2	CASSLMGQGDSPLHF	TGTGCCAGCAGCTTAATGGGACAGGGAGATTCACCCCTCCACTTT
TRBJ1-2	TRBD1	NA	TRBV11-2	CASSYSGQYGYTF	TGTGCCAGCAGCTACTCGGGACAGTATGGCTACACCTTC
TRBJ2-3	NA	NA	TRBV7-6	CASSFGLDTQYF	TGTGCCAGCAGCTTCGGGTTAGATACGCAGTATTTT
TRBJ2-1	NA	NA	TRBV7-2	CASSLVGGAHSYNEQFF	TGTGCCAGCAGCTTAGTTGGTGGGGCCCACTCCTACAATGAGCAGTTCTTC
TRBJ1-6	NA	NA	TRBV5-6	CASSFDRTYNSPLHF	TGTGCCAGCAGCTTTGACAGGACCTATAATTCACCCCTCCACTTT
TRBJ2-1	NA	few	TRBV15	CATSAYSGTLRYNEQFF	TGTGCCACCAGCGCCTATTCTGGGACCCTTCGCTACAATGAGCAGTTCTTC
TRBJ2-7	TRBD1	once	TRBV7-9	CASRPTGTEKTYEQYF	TGTGCCAGCAGACCCACCGGGACAGAAAAAACCTACGAGCAGTACTTC
TRBJ1-5	NA	NA	TRBV5-5	CASSSTRGQPQHF	TGTGCCAGCAGCTCCACTAGGGGTCAGCCCCAGCATTTT
TRBJ2-1	NA	NA	TRBV6-5	CASSSAGKNEQFF	TGTGCCAGCAGTTCCGCGGGGAAAAATGAGCAGTTCTTC
TRBJ2-7	NA	once	TRBV5-1	CASSPAVGGSDEQYF	TGCGCCAGCAGCCCCGCGGTAGGGGGATCCGACGAGCAGTACTTC
TRBJ2-7	NA	NA	TRBV23-1	CASSHEGHRNSYEQYF	TGCGCCAGCAGTCATGAGGGACACAGAAACTCCTACGAGCAGTACTTC
TRBJ2-1	TRBD1	NA	TRBV30	CASPGQTHNEQFF	TGTGCCTCACCGGGACAGACGCACAATGAGCAGTTCTTC
TRBJ1-2	TRBD1	NA	TRBV6-5	CASSYGNRGVGGYTF	TGTGCCAGCAGTTACGGCAACAGGGGGGTAGGTGGCTACACCTTC
TRBJ2-5	NA	NA	TRBV29-1	CSVEGTVRKTQYF	TGCAGCGTTGAAGGGACTGTCAGGAAGACCCAGTACTTC
TRBJ2-5	TRBD1	NA	TRBV18	CASSRRDRQETQYF	TGTGCCAGCTCACGAAGGGACAGACAAGAGACCCAGTACTTC
TRBJ2-5	NA	NA	TRBV10-3	CAISESEGAGETQYF	TGTGCCATCAGTGAGTCGGAGGGGGCTGGAGAGACCCAGTACTTC
TRBJ1-3	NA	few	TRBV10-3	CAISGFAGTAENTIYF	TGTGCCATCAGTGGCTTCGCCGGGACTGCGGAAAACACCATATATTTT
TRBJ2-2	NA	once	TRBV19	CASSIEANTGELFF	TGTGCCAGTAGTATAGAGGCGAACACCGGGGAGCTGTTTTTT
TRBJ1-4	TRBD1	few	TRBV5-4	CASSSRTGANEKLFF	TGTGCCAGCAGCTCTAGGACAGGGGCTAATGAAAAACTGTTTTTT
TRBJ2-1	NA	once	TRBV7-8	CASSLETGLPLYEQFF	TGTGCCAGCAGCTTAGAAACAGGCCTACCGCTCTATGAGCAGTTCTTC
TRBJ1-1	NA	few	TRBV30	CAWRTPGQNTEAFF	TGTGCCTGGAGGACACCGGGACAGAACACTGAAGCTTTCTTT
TRBJ1-5	NA	few	TRBV6-5	CASSYSAGDSNQPQHF	TGTGCCAGCAGTTACTCAGCTGGGGATAGCAATCAGCCCCAGCATTTT
TRBJ2-2	NA	NA	TRBV5-5	CASSLDGANTGELFF	TGTGCCAGCAGCTTAGACGGAGCGAACACCGGGGAGCTGTTTTTT
TRBJ2-4	NA	once	TRBV12-2	CASRPPARVLAGETKNIQYF	TGTGCAAGTCGCCCCCCGGCCAGGGTTCTAGCGGGAGAGACCAAAAACATTCAGTACTTC
TRBJ2-2	TRBD1	NA	TRBV9	CASSGSQGAEYTGELFF	TGTGCCAGCAGCGGGTCACAGGGGGCAGAGTACACCGGGGAGCTGTTTTTT
TRBJ1-5	TRBD1	NA	TRBV19	CASRSGTEKNSNQPQHF	TGTGCCAGTAGGTCCGGGACAGAGAAAAATAGCAATCAGCCCCAGCATTTT
TRBJ2-5	TRBD2	NA	TRBV4-1	CASSHLTSGEETQYF	TGCGCCAGCAGCCACCTTACTAGCGGGGAAGAGACCCAGTACTTC
TRBJ2-1	NA	NA	TRBV6-5	CATGRYNEQFF	TGTGCCACCGGACGGTACAATGAGCAGTTCTTC
TRBJ1-2	NA	NA	TRBV10-3	CAIRPGTDDNYGYTF	TGTGCCATCAGACCCGGGACGGATGATAACTATGGCTACACCTTC
TRBJ2-5	TRBD2	NA	TRBV7-2	CASSPLGGEGLETQYF	TGTGCCAGCAGCCCGCTGGGCGGGGAGGGGTTAGAGACCCAGTACTTC
TRBJ1-2	TRBD1	NA	TRBV6-6	CASSYSLRDRVYGYTF	TGTGCCAGCAGTTACTCGCTCCGGGACAGAGTTTATGGCTACACCTTC
TRBJ1-5	TRBD1	once	TRBV2	CATSGTGVEQPQHF	TGTGCCACCTCCGGGACAGGGGTCGAGCAGCCCCAGCATTTT
TRBJ2-5	TRBD1	NA	TRBV6-4	CASSLDRDLKRTQYF	TGTGCCAGCAGTCTTGACAGGGATCTCAAGAGGACCCAGTACTTC
TRBJ1-1	TRBD1	few	TRBV13	CASSPGTGRSPNTEAFF	TGTGCCAGCAGCCCAGGGACAGGGAGATCCCCCAACACTGAAGCTTTCTTT
TRBJ1-1	NA	NA	TRBV6-5	CASRTYRNTEAFF	TGTGCCAGCAGGACGTACAGGAACACTGAAGCTTTCTTT
TRBJ1-2	NA	NA	TRBV6-5	CASSYGRVDGYTF	TGTGCCAGCAGTTATGGTAGGGTGGATGGCTACACCTTC
TRBJ2-1	NA	NA	TRBV6-1	CASSPLEGSYNEQFF	TGTGCCAGCAGTCCGTTGGAGGGATCCTACAATGAGCAGTTCTTC
TRBJ2-7	TRBD1	NA	TRBV11-1	CASSRDRGDSYEQYF	TGTGCCAGTAGCCGGGACAGGGGGGATTCCTACGAGCAGTACTTC
TRBJ1-1	NA	NA	TRBV5-4	CASASGADTEAFF	TGTGCCAGCGCATCGGGAGCAGACACTGAAGCTTTCTTT
TRBJ1-5	NA	NA	TRBV2	CASRGVIGNQPQHF	TGTGCCAGCAGAGGAGTTATAGGCAATCAGCCCCAGCATTTT
TRBJ2-5	TRBD1	once	TRBV13	CASSLGDRDSETQYF	TGTGCCAGCAGCTTAGGGGACAGGGACTCAGAGACCCAGTACTTC
TRBJ1-2	NA	NA	TRBV19	CASSIIGQGANYGYTF	TGTGCCAGTAGTATAATCGGTCAGGGAGCTAACTATGGCTACACCTTC
TRBJ2-7	NA	NA	TRBV10-3	CAINPEGSYEQYF	TGTGCCATCAACCCCGAGGGTTCCTACGAGCAGTACTTC
TRBJ2-3	NA	NA	TRBV5-1	CASSLGQDTDTQYF	TGCGCCAGCAGCTTGGGACAGGACACAGATACGCAGTATTTT
TRBJ2-5	TRBD1	once	TRBV5-1	CASSSGQGGETQYF	TGCGCCAGCAGCTCGGGACAGGGGGGCGAGACCCAGTACTTC
TRBJ2-3	NA	NA	TRBV2	CASTRRGALRRMGTTDTQYF	TGTGCCAGCACTAGAAGGGGGGCGCTCAGAAGGATGGGGACAACAGATACGCAGTATTTT
TRBJ2-2	NA	NA	TRBV7-2	CASSVEWGTGELFF	TGTGCCAGCAGCGTAGAGTGGGGCACCGGGGAGCTGTTTTTT
TRBJ1-1	NA	NA	TRBV11-2	CASNRGRKAEAFF	TGTGCCAGCAACCGGGGGAGGAAGGCTGAAGCTTTCTTT
TRBJ2-3	TRBD1	NA	TRBV5-1	CASSLDRGIGDTQYF	TGCGCCAGCAGCTTGGACAGGGGGATCGGGGATACGCAGTATTTT
TRBJ2-7	NA	NA	TRBV19	CASNDGTTSYEQYF	TGTGCCAGTAACGACGGGACGACCTCCTACGAGCAGTACTTC
TRBJ1-1	NA	few	TRBV11-2	CASSLEDTEAFF	TGTGCCAGCAGCTTAGAAGACACTGAAGCTTTCTTT
TRBJ1-1	NA	NA	TRBV25-1	CASSALGGGVNTEAFF	TGTGCCAGCAGTGCCCTGGGGGGAGGGGTGAACACTGAAGCTTTCTTT
TRBJ2-6	NA	NA	TRBV25-1	CASSEQGLGANVLTF	TGTGCCAGCAGTGAACAAGGGCTCGGGGCCAACGTCCTGACTTTC
TRBJ1-4	TRBD1	NA	TRBV5-4	CASSLRTIGTGGEKLFF	TGTGCCAGCAGCCTACGAACCATCGGGACAGGGGGTGAAAAACTGTTTTTT
TRBJ2-6	NA	NA	TRBV29-1	CSVEGDVWGPGANVLTF	TGCAGCGTTGAAGGAGATGTCTGGGGGCCTGGGGCCAACGTCCTGACTTTC
TRBJ1-1	NA	few	TRBV28	CASSLRLVEAFF	TGTGCCAGCAGTTTAAGACTCGTTGAAGCTTTCTTT
TRBJ1-4	NA	NA	TRBV10-2	CASSDGNLGEKLFF	TGCGCCAGCAGTGATGGGAACTTGGGTGAAAAACTGTTTTTT
TRBJ1-4	NA	NA	TRBV5-6	CASSRNRRSGEKLFF	TGTGCCAGCAGTCGAAACAGGAGATCAGGTGAAAAACTGTTTTTT
TRBJ1-5	NA	NA	TRBV27	CASSDPQGRYSNQPQHF	TGTGCCAGCAGTGATCCTCAGGGGAGGTATAGCAATCAGCCCCAGCATTTT